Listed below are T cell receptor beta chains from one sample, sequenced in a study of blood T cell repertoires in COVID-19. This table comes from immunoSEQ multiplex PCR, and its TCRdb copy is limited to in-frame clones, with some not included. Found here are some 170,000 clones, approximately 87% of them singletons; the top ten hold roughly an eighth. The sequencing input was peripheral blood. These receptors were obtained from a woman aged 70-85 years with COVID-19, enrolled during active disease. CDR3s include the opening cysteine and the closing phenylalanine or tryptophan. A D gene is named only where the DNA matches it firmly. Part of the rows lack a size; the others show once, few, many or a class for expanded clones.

cdr3_nt: TGTGCTAGTTCGGGACAGTTGTACCAAGAGACCCAGTACTTC
cdr3_aa: CASSGQLYQETQYF
d_call: TRBD1
j_call: TRBJ2-5
clone_size: -
v_call: TRBV12-5

cdr3_nt: TGTGCCAGCTCACCAAGGGACAGCCTCTACGAGCAGTACTTC
cdr3_aa: CASSPRDSLYEQYF
d_call: TRBD1
j_call: TRBJ2-7
clone_size: -
v_call: TRBV18

cdr3_nt: TGTGCCAGCAGCCAGACACTGGCCCGGGAAGGGTCACCCCTCCACTTT
cdr3_aa: CASSQTLAREGSPLHF
d_call: -
j_call: TRBJ1-6
clone_size: many
v_call: TRBV7-2

cdr3_nt: TGTGCCAGCAGCGCAAGACAGCGCCGAGTAGGGGGAGACTATGGCTACACCTTC
cdr3_aa: CASSARQRRVGGDYGYTF
d_call: -
j_call: TRBJ1-2
clone_size: -
v_call: TRBV5-6

cdr3_nt: TGCGCCAGCAGCCAAAGACAGGGCGGTAACTATGGCTACACCTTC
cdr3_aa: CASSQRQGGNYGYTF
d_call: TRBD1
j_call: TRBJ1-2
clone_size: -
v_call: TRBV4-1

cdr3_nt: TGCAGCGTAGGACTCCTCAGACAAGAGACCCAGTACTTC
cdr3_aa: CSVGLLRQETQYF
d_call: -
j_call: TRBJ2-5
clone_size: -
v_call: TRBV29-1

cdr3_nt: TGTGCCAGCAGTCAGAGGCGAAGCTCCTACGAGCAGTACTTC
cdr3_aa: CASSQRRSSYEQYF
d_call: -
j_call: TRBJ2-7
clone_size: -
v_call: TRBV6-6

cdr3_nt: TGTGCCAGCATTGGACAGCGCACAGATACGCAGTATTTT
cdr3_aa: CASIGQRTDTQYF
d_call: -
j_call: TRBJ2-3
clone_size: -
v_call: TRBV2

cdr3_nt: TGTGCCAGCAGTCATTCTAGCGGGAGCCCAGATACGCAGTATTTT
cdr3_aa: CASSHSSGSPDTQYF
d_call: TRBD2
j_call: TRBJ2-3
clone_size: -
v_call: TRBV27

cdr3_nt: TGTGCCAGCAGCCGCTATGGCTACACCTTC
cdr3_aa: CASSRYGYTF
d_call: -
j_call: TRBJ1-2
clone_size: -
v_call: TRBV28

cdr3_nt: TGCGCCAGCAGCCCCGGACAGCTTAGAGGCTATGGCTACACCTTC
cdr3_aa: CASSPGQLRGYGYTF
d_call: -
j_call: TRBJ1-2
clone_size: -
v_call: TRBV5-1

cdr3_nt: TGTGCCAGTAGCCCTTACTCGAACCCCTACGAGCAGTACTTC
cdr3_aa: CASSPYSNPYEQYF
d_call: -
j_call: TRBJ2-7
clone_size: -
v_call: TRBV19